This is a list of T cell receptor beta chains from one sample in a study of neurological immune-mediated disorders. TCRdb re-called the 5' RACE reads through MiXCR, storing one row per CDR3 protein. The top ten hold roughly 1.2% of the sample, which has tens of thousands of distinct CDR3 sequences, approximately 2.8% seen once. Input material: PBMCs. These receptor sequences come from a woman aged 25 to 39 with multiple sclerosis. Each CDR3 is given with its conserved first and last residue. Fields, in order: V gene, CDR3 protein.

TRBV7-9,CASNRRGVTEAFF
TRBV7-2,CASSLERRHTQYF
TRBV10-1,CASSNRGRGIQYF
TRBV27,CASRISGTANTGELFF
TRBV7-2,CASSLSRAYTDTQYF
TRBV7-9,CASTGGDYEQYF
TRBV28,CATSQGSGNQPQHF
TRBV5-1,CASSLAALVTGELFF
TRBV30,CAWSVSGSFRREQFF
TRBV7-6,CASSLADGSTLNF
TRBV24-1,CATRSQDTQYF
TRBV29-1,CSVAGGAHGNTIYF
TRBV4-3,CASSQDPTSAEQYF
TRBV6-6,CASSYSATEAFF
TRBV28,CASSPPTGATNEQFF
TRBV5-1,CASRHRGREDGYTF
TRBV5-1,CASSLRAPPAGEQFF
TRBV7-2,CASSLSKGPSLAGDGEEQYF
TRBV4-3,CASSRTKFPTDTQYF
TRBV20-1,CSALGGKNTGELFF
TRBV24-1,CATSGPTGTELKFF
TRBV7-2,CASSLGASGNTDTQYF
TRBV7-9,CASSPPMNTEAFF
TRBV7-2,CASSLRGTQYF
TRBV5-1,CASSRATVMNTEAFF
TRBV2,CASRSGGAYNSPLHF
TRBV5-1,CASTLLAGDEQYF
TRBV28,CASSKPGSASGANVLTF
TRBV5-1,CASSFNRGNEQFF
TRBV5-1,CASGESTDTQYF
TRBV4-2,CASSQDPGLYPEAFF
TRBV6-5,CASSSTSAKVLYEQYF
TRBV20-1,CSVAGVFVHEQFF
TRBV4-3,CASSQEPGQAYTEAFF
TRBV5-1,CASSRQGGNTEAFF
TRBV6-5,CATQTVYGYTF